Below, 3 T cell receptor beta chains from the same sample are listed, as sequenced in a study of blood T cell repertoires in COVID-19. Sequencing used immunoSEQ multiplex PCR; TCRdb keeps in-frame clones, though not all of them. The sample holds about 210,000 clones, 80% to 90% seen once. Sample: peripheral blood. The receptors stem from a woman aged 50 to 60 with acute or convalescent COVID-19.

CDR3 protein: CASSHGTYGYTF. DNA of the CDR3: TGTGCCAGCAGCCACGGGACTTATGGCTACACCTTC. The gene calls are TRBV13 and TRBJ1-2, with D tentatively TRBD1 (5 bases). The CDR3 is 12 amino acids. Germline-derived CDR1 and CDR2 are PRHDT and FYEKMQ (reference sequence). V dropped 5 bases and J dropped 5 bases, with 9 bases sitting between them.

V gene TRBV7-3 combines with J gene TRBJ2-1; a weak D match, TRBD1 (7 bases). The length of the CDR3 is 15 residues. The V and J ends lost 2 bases and 4 bases respectively, with 12 bases between them. CDR1 SGHTA and CDR2 FQGTGA come from the germline V gene. The CDR3: CASSLVQGGYNEQFF. CDR3 nucleotides: TGTGCCAGCAGCTTAGTGCAGGGGGGATACAATGAGCAGTTCTTC.

The chain joins TRBV29-1 to TRBJ1-1, with D perhaps matching TRBD1 (6 bases). V was trimmed by 1 base and J by 1 base, leaving 10 bases between them. This CDR3 has 14 residues. In germline, CDR1 is SQVTM, CDR2 ANQGSEA. The CDR3 is CSVEVGGANTEAFF. For the CDR3, the DNA is TGCAGCGTTGAAGTTGGGGGGGCGAACACTGAAGCTTTCTTT.